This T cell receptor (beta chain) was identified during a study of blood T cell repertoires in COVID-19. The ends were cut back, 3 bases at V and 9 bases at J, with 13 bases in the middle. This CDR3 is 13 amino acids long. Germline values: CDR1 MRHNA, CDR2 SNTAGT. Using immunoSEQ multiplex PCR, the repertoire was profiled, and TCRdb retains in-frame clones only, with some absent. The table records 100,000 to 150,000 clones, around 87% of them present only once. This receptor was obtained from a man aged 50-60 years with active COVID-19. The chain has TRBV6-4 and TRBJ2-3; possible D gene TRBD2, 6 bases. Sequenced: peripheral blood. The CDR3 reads CASSELADGTQYF. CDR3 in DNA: TGTGCCAGCAGTGAACTAGCAGATGGGACGCAGTATTTT.